This T cell receptor beta chain was identified in a study of T-cell memory formation after mild COVID-19. TCRdb itself ran the 5' RACE reads through MiXCR, one entry per CDR3 protein. Of about 38,000 distinct CDR3 sequences detected, approximately 10% appear once; the ten largest clones hold 25% to 35%. V shed 5 bases and J 0 bases; nucleotides not matched to a gene: 2. Germline V gene lookup returns CDR1 SEHNR and CDR2 FQNEAQ (reference sequence). CDR3 length: 15 amino acids. With respect to this clonotype: Since no conserved phenylalanine or tryptophan closes the CDR3, a read error is the likely cause.

This chain connects TRBV7-9 to TRBJ2-1; 9 positions agree with TRBD1. The sample taken for sequencing was PBMCs or a T cell subset sorted from them (not recorded which). The TCR sequence derives from a man between 18 and 29 years old who had mild COVID-19 (a few samples of this study predate the infection). Cell type and time point are not known. DNA for the CDR3: TGTGCCAGCAGCCGACAGGGGGTCTCCTACAATGAGCAGTTCTCC. This encodes CASSRQGVSYNEQFS.